The rows below give T cell receptor beta chains drawn from one sample of a study of type 1 and type 2 diabetes patients. In TCRdb, the multiplex PCR reads were re-called with MiXCR into one record per CDR3 protein. Among fewer than 300,000 distinct CDR3 sequences listed, approximately 45% were seen once. The sample was peripheral blood mononuclear cells (PBMCs). The origin of the receptors is a man between 18 and 35 years old with type 2 diabetes. Both conserved end residues are part of each CDR3. Each record gives: J gene, V gene, clone size, D gene, CDR3 DNA, CDR3 protein. D genes are given only for firm matches. Clone size appears in some rows only: once, few, many, or a class for an expanded clone.

>TRBJ1-1|TRBV7-2|NA|TRBD1
TGTGCCAGCAGTGAGACAGGGGGCGCGGAGGGTGGCACTGAAGCTTTCTTT
CASSETGGAEGGTEAFF
>TRBJ1-4|TRBV11-2|few|NA
TGTGCCAGCAGCCACCGACACGCAAATGAAAAACTGTTTTTT
CASSHRHANEKLFF
>TRBJ2-7|TRBV2|many|TRBD1
TGTGCCAGCAGCGCTCCGGGACAGGGGTCCTACGAGCAGTACTTC
CASSAPGQGSYEQYF
>TRBJ2-6|TRBV9|NA|NA
TGTGCCAGCAGCTACCCCCAGGGGACTGGGGCCAACGTCCTGACTTTC
CASSYPQGTGANVLTF
>TRBJ2-3|TRBV7-2|few|TRBD2
TGTGCCAGCAGCTTATCAGCGGGGGCTAATACGCAGTATTTT
CASSLSAGANTQYF
>TRBJ2-3|TRBV24-1|NA|NA
TGTGCCACCAGTGATTTGAGGGCAGATACGCAGTATTTT
CATSDLRADTQYF
>TRBJ2-7|TRBV28|NA|NA
TGTGCCAGCAGCCAAACGGGATGGCAGGGGTACAACGAGCAGTACTTC
CASSQTGWQGYNEQYF
>TRBJ2-7|TRBV13|NA|NA
TGTGCCAGCAGCTTGTGGCAGGGCGTCTACGAGCAGTACTTC
CASSLWQGVYEQYF
>TRBJ2-3|TRBV7-3|once|NA
TGTGCCAGCACCAAACCAATCGGGAAAGATACGCAGTATTTT
CASTKPIGKDTQYF
>TRBJ2-5|TRBV13|NA|NA
TGTGCCAGCAGCCCAGGCGGAGACGGGACCCAAGAGACCCAGTACTTC
CASSPGGDGTQETQYF
>TRBJ2-2|TRBV13|NA|TRBD2
TGTGCCAGCAGCTTACTGTTGACTAGCGGGGGAGGTGCCGGGGAGCTGTTTTTT
CASSLLLTSGGGAGELFF
>TRBJ1-1|TRBV10-3|once|NA
TGTGCCATCACATCAAGGGACACTGAAGCTTTCTTT
CAITSRDTEAFF
>TRBJ1-1|TRBV24-1|NA|NA
TGTGCCACCAGTGGGACTGTAGGTGCTGAAGCTTTCTTT
CATSGTVGAEAFF
>TRBJ2-7|TRBV29-1|NA|TRBD1
TGCAGCGTTGTACGACAGGGGTACGAGCAGTACTTC
CSVVRQGYEQYF
>TRBJ2-3|TRBV2|few|TRBD2
TGTGCCAGCAGTGGCCGCGGGGGGGGCCACACAGATACGCAGTATTTT
CASSGRGGGHTDTQYF
>TRBJ1-6|TRBV10-3|few|TRBD1
TGTGCCATCAGTGAGTCTCTGGACAGGGGTATCGGAAGATCACCCCTCCACTTT
CAISESLDRGIGRSPLHF
>TRBJ1-4|TRBV15|few|NA
TGTGCCACCAGCAGAGATAATCGGGGGAGGAATGAAAAACTGTTTTTT
CATSRDNRGRNEKLFF
>TRBJ2-7|TRBV30|NA|NA
TGTGCCTGGAGTGTAAGGGACCCCTACGAGCAGTACTTC
CAWSVRDPYEQYF
>TRBJ1-4|TRBV2|once|NA
TGTGCCTGGAGTACCGGTAATGAAAAACTGTTTTTT
CAWSTGNEKLFF
>TRBJ2-7|TRBV9|NA|TRBD2
TGTGCCAGCAGTGATGGGGGACTAGCGGCGTCCTACGAGCAGTACTTC
CASSDGGLAASYEQYF
>TRBJ1-1|TRBV5-6|few|NA
TGTGCCAGCAGCTTGGCGGCCGGCACTGAAGCTTTCTTT
CASSLAAGTEAFF
>TRBJ1-2|TRBV2|many|NA
TGTGCCAGCAGTGTAGGGGACAAGGGCTTGGGCTACACCTTC
CASSVGDKGLGYTF
>TRBJ2-6|TRBV7-6|NA|NA
TGTGCCAGCAGTCTAACCCCCTTCTCTGGGGCCAACGTCCTGACTTTC
CASSLTPFSGANVLTF
>TRBJ2-5|TRBV4-3|NA|NA
TGCGCCAGCAGTGATTTAAGCGGAGCAGCTCAAGAGACCCAGTACTTC
CASSDLSGAAQETQYF
>TRBJ1-1|TRBV19|NA|NA
TGTGCCAGCGCCCAGGTCACTGAAGCTTTCTTT
CASAQVTEAFF
>TRBJ2-3|TRBV28|NA|NA
TGTGCCAGCAGTTTATTTCAGAGCACAGATACGCAGTATTTT
CASSLFQSTDTQYF
>TRBJ2-2|TRBV2|NA|NA
TGTGCCAGCGGGTCGGGTCTCAGGCGGAAGAACACCGGGGAGCTGTTTTTT
CASGSGLRRKNTGELFF
>TRBJ2-7|TRBV28|NA|TRBD1
TGTGCCAGCACCCCTACTTCTGGACAGGGCTACGAGCAGTACTTC
CASTPTSGQGYEQYF
>TRBJ2-3|TRBV19|NA|NA
TGTGCCAGTGATGGGCCAGGCGACACAGATACGCAGTATTTT
CASDGPGDTDTQYF
>TRBJ1-4|TRBV19|few|NA
TGTGCCAGTAGTATTAACCGAGATGAAAAACTGTTTTTT
CASSINRDEKLFF
>TRBJ2-5|TRBV7-2|NA|TRBD2
TGTGCCAGCAGGATAAGCGGGAGAGAGACCCAGTACTTC
CASRISGRETQYF
>TRBJ2-7|TRBV2|many|TRBD1
TGTGCCAGCAGGCGGGACAGGGGGTACGAGCAGTACTTC
CASRRDRGYEQYF
>TRBJ1-4|TRBV10-3|few|NA
TGTGCCATCAGTGAGTCCCCGGGGGAAAAACTGTTTTTT
CAISESPGEKLFF
>TRBJ1-6|TRBV2|many|NA
TGTGCCAGCAGTGAACAAGCCCTTGGTTCACCCCTCCACTTT
CASSEQALGSPLHF
>TRBJ2-5|TRBV2|NA|TRBD2
TGTGCCACCAGTGATACTCGGACTAGCGGGAGGGCCAGAGAGACCCAGTACTTC
CATSDTRTSGRARETQYF
>TRBJ2-7|TRBV6-6|NA|NA
TGTGCCAGCCAACTAGCTGTAGGCCAATACGAGCAGTACTTC
CASQLAVGQYEQYF
>TRBJ1-2|TRBV6-5|NA|NA
TGTGCCAGCAGTAGATCGTGGACAGACTTTTATGGCTACACCTTC
CASSRSWTDFYGYTF
>TRBJ1-5|TRBV10-3|once|NA
TGTGCCATCAGTTCTCCCCTTTCAACAACGGTCAGGAATCAGCCCCAGCATTTT
CAISSPLSTTVRNQPQHF
>TRBJ1-1|TRBV2|NA|NA
TGTGCCAGCAGTTGGAACCTGGACAGAGTGAGCACTGAAGCTTTCTTT
CASSWNLDRVSTEAFF
>TRBJ2-1|TRBV19|NA|TRBD2
TGTGCCACCGAACCGGGACTAGCGGCCAATGAGCAGTTCTTC
CATEPGLAANEQFF
>TRBJ1-2|TRBV27|NA|NA
TGTGCCAGCAGCTCGCAGGGTTCTGGCTACACCTTC
CASSSQGSGYTF
>TRBJ2-7|TRBV2|NA|NA
TGTGCCAGCAGTCAAAACCAGGGCTCCCCCAACGAGCAGTACTTC
CASSQNQGSPNEQYF
>TRBJ2-3|TRBV9|few|NA
TGTGCCAGCAGCGTAGCTAGCGAGACAGATACGCAGTATTTT
CASSVASETDTQYF
>TRBJ1-1|TRBV7-6|NA|NA
TGTGCCAGCAGCTTAGAGGGAGGGGGCACTGAAGCTTTCTTT
CASSLEGGGTEAFF
>TRBJ2-7|TRBV7-3|many|NA
TGTGCCAGCAGCTTAGGACAGAACTACGAGCAGTACTTC
CASSLGQNYEQYF